This TCR beta chain was observed in a study of response to subunit inactivated influenza vaccine (dated by TCRdb to 2016 to 2019). With respect to the entire study: The study used deep quantitative T cell receptor repertoire profiling to track responses to a trivalent subunit inactivated influenza vaccine.

What the research found in general, with its limitations: It was suggested by the authors that each seasonal influenza vaccination may recruit only a limited number of new T cells.

On this clonotype itself: It lacks a known antigen. No much larger clone is present one base from it, and per-base qualities are unavailable.

Libraries were constructed by RT-PCR. The sequencing machine was an Illumina HiSeq 2500. TCRdb handled the public reads itself, with Q25 trimming in fastp and clone calling in MiXCR, and kept productive beta chains. Identical CDR3 proteins give one entry, which carries the most common genes and DNA. Counted in this sample were about 480,000 distinct CDR3 sequences; about 25% of them appeared once. The ten largest make up 1.5% to 2% of the sample. The cysteine opens and the phenylalanine closes a CDR3 of 15 amino acids. Left in the record is the CDR3 DNA by itself, 45 bases read in frame from the first base. According to the germline V gene (reference sequence), CDR1 reads LNHNV and CDR2 reads YYDKDF. Germline trimming amounts to 6 bases on V and 6 bases on J, with 12 as the count of junction bases outside the gene matches.

The sample consisted of CD4+ T cells sorted from PBMCs, taken 4 to 6 days after vaccination. The chain is made from TRBV15 and TRBJ2-7; 9 middle bases align to TRBD1. The clonotype comes from a man between 45 and 60 years old who received an inactivated influenza vaccine. Donor details come from another sample of the same person, matched by shared clones. In nucleotide form, the sequence is TGTGCCACCAGTAAACACGGGACAGGGATTGGCGAGCAGTACTTC. Its product reads: CATSKHGTGIGEQYF.